Below are 4 T cell receptor beta chains sequenced from a single sample in a study of blood T cell repertoires in COVID-19. Libraries were prepared by immunoSEQ multiplex PCR; TCRdb keeps only in-frame clonotypes and omits some of them. The sample has roughly 120,000 clones, more than 80% seen once. The sequenced sample was peripheral blood. The receptor set was obtained from a woman aged 80 or over with COVID-19, enrolled during active disease.

The table lists this clone with a count of one. The CDR3 nucleotides are TGTGCCAGTAGTACACGCGATTCCTACGAGCAGTACTTC. This encodes CASSTRDSYEQYF. This sequence joins TRBV19 and TRBJ2-7, with unresolved D. CDR1 and CDR2 from the germline V gene are LNHDA and SQIVND (reference sequence). The CDR3 spans 13 residues. V was pared by 4 bases and J by 1 base, with 8 bases between.

This chain connects TRBV7-2 to TRBJ2-7; D remains ambiguous. Per germline, CDR1 SGHTA and CDR2 FQGNSA. The length of the CDR3 is 12 residues. V was pared by 0 bases and J by 7 bases, with 7 bases between. CDR3 region: CASSLASGEQYF. As DNA, the CDR3 is TGTGCCAGCAGCTTAGCCTCCGGGGAGCAGTACTTC.

This clone was counted a single time. The chain employs TRBV10-3 and TRBJ2-5; TRBD1 might be the D (5 bases). The germline V and J ends were trimmed by 2 bases and 4 bases, with 8 bases remaining between them. Germline CDR1 reads ENHRY; CDR2 reads SYGVKD. There are 13 residues in the CDR3. Written as DNA, the CDR3 is TGTGCCATCAGTGAGGACAGCTCAGAGACCCAGTACTTC. It translates to CAISEDSSETQYF.

V usage is TRBV6-2 or TRBV6-3 and J usage is TRBJ2-5; 8 bases are shared with TRBD2. Looked up from germline, CDR1 is MNHEY and CDR2 is SVGEGT. The CDR3 is made up of 17 amino acids. With V trimmed by 4 bases and J by 4 bases, 14 bases remained unmatched. CDR3 bases: TGTGCCAGCAGTTTCTCGATACGGGCGGGAGGAGGAGAGACCCAGTACTTC. This translates into CASSFSIRAGGGETQYF.